This entry describes one T cell receptor beta chain. These data belong to a study of blood T cell repertoires in COVID-19. J gave up 4 bases and V 5 bases, and 10 bases lay outside the gene matches. CDR1 MNHEY and CDR2 SMNVEV come from the germline V gene (reference sequence). The CDR3 runs 15 residues. Libraries were prepared by immunoSEQ multiplex PCR; TCRdb keeps only in-frame clonotypes and omits some of them. Among about 98,000 clones listed, 80% to 95% were seen once. Source material: peripheral blood. The chain recombines TRBV27 with TRBJ1-2; TRBD1 matches at 7 bases. The receptor was isolated from a woman between 50 and 59 years old with COVID-19, enrolled during active disease. The CDR3 DNA reads as TGTGCCAGCAGTAAATCATTAGGGGGCGGCTATGGCTACACCTTC. This translates into CASSKSLGGGYGYTF.